The subject of this entry is one TCR beta chain. The antigen is unknown. These data are taken from a study of regulatory T cells in long-lasting Graves disease. Broader study findings: Favoring TRBV28, TRBJ1-2 and TRBJ2-5 was a feature seen in persistent disease.

HTBI primers from iRepertoire and Arm-PCR of CDR3 regions yielded the TCR beta libraries. TCRdb fed the multiplex PCR reads into MiXCR, producing one record per CDR3 protein. The sample yields about 500,000 distinct CDR3 sequences, 15% to 20% seen once. Regarding time point: newly diagnosed GD, antithyroid drugs for less than 3 months. Extracted RNA from PBMCs served as the source of the TCR library. Trimming took 0 bases from V and 4 from J, leaving 9 bases between them. The CDR3 is made up of 15 amino acids. CDR1 is ENHRY, CDR2 SYGVKD, per germline. The same data also contributed to another study, on T cells in Graves' hyperthyroidism and ophthalmopathy.

The clonotype originates from a middle-aged man with Graves disease. V gene TRBV10-3 combines with J gene TRBJ2-2; TRBD1 or TRBD2 may be the D gene (6 bases each). The specimen was peripheral blood mononuclear cells (PBMCs), collected at new diagnosis, from a patient treated with antithyroid drugs. CDR3 in amino acids: CAISESGGSTGELFF. The CDR3 bases are TGTGCCATCAGTGAGTCCGGGGGCAGCACCGGGGAGCTGTTTTTT.